This TCR beta chain comes out of a study of CD8+ T cells in alopecia areata. Study at large: A 6-month period off drug followed tofacitinib, which lasted 6 to 18 months.

Stated treatment: oral pan-JAK inhibitor, 5-10 mg twice daily. Peripheral blood and lesional scalp punch biopsies were taken from alopecia areata patients. The sorting of PBMCs gave CD4+ and CD8+ T cells. The CDR3 is 13 residues long. V was shortened by 6 bases and J by 4 bases, with 13 bases between the two germline ends. Per the germline V gene, CDR1 is SQVTM and CDR2 is ANQGSEA. It was cDNA, reverse transcribed from extracted RNA, that served as the sequencing template. TCRdb's table, derived via immunoSEQ multiplex PCR, lists solely in-frame clones and lacks some. The sample lists some 200,000 clones, about 62% occurring once. This clone was seen more than once but under ten times.

This specimen was CD4+ T cells sorted from blood, taken at week 24, from a patient treated with tofacitinib. The chain employs TRBV29-1 and TRBJ1-3, with D possibly being TRBD1 (5 bases). The sequence was obtained from a human donor with alopecia areata. In nucleotides, the CDR3 is TGCAGCGTCGAGGGGCAGCTCGGAAACACCATATATTTT. Translating gives CSVEGQLGNTIYF.